Presented here are 20 T cell receptor beta chains from one specimen sequenced in a study of blood T cell repertoires in COVID-19. TCRdb's table, derived via immunoSEQ multiplex PCR, lists solely in-frame clones and lacks some. The sample includes more than 150,000 clones, about nine tenths of them seen just once. The material sequenced was PBMCs or T cells enriched from blood (not recorded which). The receptors stem from a woman aged 30 to 39 who had recovered from COVID-19.

The chain recombines TRBV11-2 with TRBJ1-1, with TRBD1 matching over 7 bases. The CDR3 runs 17 residues. V lost 1 base, J lost 3 bases, and 11 bases stayed unmatched. CDR1 and CDR2 (germline): SGHAT, FQNNGV. This CDR3 is CASSLVFRQGADTEAFF. Here the CDR3 DNA reads TGTGCCAGCAGCTTAGTCTTCCGACAGGGCGCGGACACTGAAGCTTTCTTT.

The chain combines TRBV25-1 with TRBJ1-5; 9 bases align to TRBD1. CDR1 and CDR2 (germline): MGHDK, SYGVNS. The CDR3 is made up of 14 amino acids. Trimming took 10 bases from V and 3 from J; bases not matched to a gene: 7. CDR3 DNA: TGTGCCAAAGACAGGGGGGTACCCAATCAGCCCCAGCATTTT. Translation gives CAKDRGVPNQPQHF.

The genes are TRBV27 and TRBJ2-1; 14 bases are a match to TRBD2. J was trimmed by 8 bases and V by 8 bases; bases with no gene match: 11. Germline CDR1 and CDR2: MNHEY and SMNVEV (reference sequence). The CDR3 extends over 16 amino acids. The CDR3 sequence is CASGRGLAGEGHEQFF. The CDR3 DNA follows: TGTGCCAGCGGACGGGGACTAGCGGGAGAAGGTCATGAGCAGTTCTTC.

The chain links TRBV11-3 to TRBJ1-1; D perhaps matches TRBD1 (5 bases). V was trimmed by 3 bases and J by 0 bases, leaving 11 bases between them. This CDR3 spans 15 amino acids. Looked up from germline, CDR1 is SGHNT and CDR2 is YENEEA. This chain's CDR3 is CASSLAGSMNTEAFF. CDR3 nucleotide sequence: TGTGCCAGCAGCTTGGCAGGGTCAATGAACACTGAAGCTTTCTTT.

This chain joins TRBV19 and TRBJ2-2; 11 bases fit TRBD1. In germline, CDR1 is LNHDA, CDR2 SQIVND (reference sequence). The CDR3 contains 14 residues. The V segment lost 6 bases and the J segment 5 bases; nucleotides outside the gene matches: 2. DNA for the CDR3: TGTGCCAGTAGGGACAGGGGGCTAACCGGGGAGCTGTTTTTT. Amino acids: CASRDRGLTGELFF.

The chain combines TRBV2 with TRBJ1-5, with D unresolved. The CDR3 consists of 14 residues. Trimming pared 5 bases from V and 0 bases from J, leaving 8 bases between. Germline assignment: CDR1 SNHLY and CDR2 FYNNEI. The chain's CDR3 is CASSRLNSNQPQHF. In DNA, the CDR3 is TGTGCCAGCAGTCGTTTAAATAGCAATCAGCCCCAGCATTTT.

The gene calls are TRBV19 and TRBJ1-1; D possibly corresponds to TRBD1 (5 bases). Trimming stripped 1 base from V and 3 bases from J, with 12 bases between. Germline loops: CDR1 LNHDA, CDR2 SQIVND (reference sequence). This CDR3 is built from 15 residues. This CDR3 is CASSIVEQGHTEAFF. The DNA of the CDR3 is TGTGCCAGTAGTATAGTAGAGCAGGGCCACACTGAAGCTTTCTTT.

The J gene is TRBJ1-1, the V gene TRBV7-3, with a tentative D call TRBD1 (6 bases). This CDR3 spans 14 amino acids. CDR1 SGHTA and CDR2 FQGTGA come from the germline V gene. Trimming stripped 0 bases from V and 5 bases from J, with 10 bases between. Written as DNA, the CDR3 is TGTGCCAGCAGCTTAACCCCAGGGGAAACTGAAGCTTTCTTT. Its translation is CASSLTPGETEAFF.

The genes are TRBV7-8 and TRBJ1-2, with D uncertain. Between the trimmed V and J ends, which lost 7 bases and 0 bases, there was a span of 12 bases. The CDR3 covers 14 residues. CDR1 and CDR2 from the germline V gene are SGHVS and FQNEAQ. CDR3 sequence (DNA): TGTGCCAGCACCCTGACTGTAGCTAACTATGGCTACACCTTC. Translating it yields CASTLTVANYGYTF. The entire variable domain, with the rest obtained from reference TRBV7-8 and TRBJ1-2, is as follows: GAGVSQSPRYKVAKRGQDVALRCDPISGHVSLFWYQQALGQGPEFLTYFQNEAQLDKSGLPSDRFFAERPEGSVSTLKIQRTQQEDSAVYLCASTLTVANYGYTFGSGTRLTVV.

The CDR3 spells CASSQDWASNQPQHF. DNA of the CDR3: TGCGCCAGCAGCCAAGATTGGGCAAGCAATCAGCCCCAGCATTTT. This chain joins TRBV4-3 and TRBJ1-5; D is unclear. Germline V gene lookup returns CDR1 LGHNA and CDR2 YSLEER. This CDR3 is built from 15 residues. V dropped 0 bases and J dropped 1 base, with 7 bases sitting between them.

The rearrangement links TRBV11-2 to TRBJ1-2; TRBD1 is a possible D gene (6 bases). Germline CDR1 is SGHAT and CDR2 is FQNNGV. Trimming pared 4 bases from V and 10 bases from J, leaving 22 bases between. The CDR3 is 15 residues long. CDR3 loop: CASSSWGGSNRDYTF. CDR3 DNA sequence: TGTGCCAGCAGCTCCTGGGGGGGCTCGAATAGGGACTACACCTTC.

This chain connects TRBV19 to TRBJ1-1; D call uncertain. Germline CDR1 and CDR2: LNHDA and SQIVND (reference sequence). The CDR3 consists of 13 residues. Trimming removed 4 bases from V and 6 bases from J, with 12 bases in between. The DNA for the CDR3 is TGTGCCAGTAGTAGTACTCGAGGCGCTGAAGCTTTCTTT. Translated, it gives CASSSTRGAEAFF.

CDR3 amino acids: CASGLVGAGSPLHF. The CDR3, as DNA: TGTGCTAGTGGTTTAGTAGGGGCCGGTTCACCCCTCCACTTT. This chain joins TRBV12-5 and TRBJ1-6, with D tentatively TRBD1 (5 bases). Per the germline V gene, CDR1 is LGHNT and CDR2 is FRNRAP. Trimming took off 3 bases at V and 9 bases at J, with 12 bases between the two ends. CDR3 length: 14 residues.

The genes are TRBV6-2 or TRBV6-3 and TRBJ1-2; D possibly corresponds to TRBD1 (5 bases). The CDR3 spans 13 residues. Germline CDR1 and CDR2: MNHEY and SVGEGT. Trimming took off 7 bases at V and 8 bases at J, with 17 bases between the two ends. The CDR3 loop is CASTPRGGEGYTF. CDR3 in DNA: TGTGCCAGCACCCCTCGAGGAGGGGAAGGCTACACCTTC.

The chain joins TRBV7-2 to TRBJ2-5, with TRBD2 matching over 13 bases. Germline CDR1 and CDR2: SGHTA and FQGNSA. The CDR3 runs 15 residues. V shed 1 base, J shed 5 bases, and the junction held 1 base outside the gene matches. The CDR3: CASSLVLAGGETQYF. The CDR3 DNA reads TGTGCCAGCAGCTTAGTACTAGCGGGAGGGGAGACCCAGTACTTC.

The chain links TRBV19 to TRBJ1-1; 8 bases agree with TRBD1. Germline assignment: CDR1 LNHDA and CDR2 SQIVND (reference sequence). The CDR3 has 15 amino acids. The V segment lost 5 bases and the J segment 2 bases; nucleotides outside the gene matches: 7. CDR3 nucleotide sequence: TGTGCCAGTAGTTCCGGGACAGGAAAAAACACTGAAGCTTTCTTT. It encodes CASSSGTGKNTEAFF.

The chain joins TRBV16 to TRBJ2-7; D may be TRBD2 (6 bases). Trimming took off 4 bases at V and 2 bases at J, with 12 bases between the two ends. CDR1 KGHSY and CDR2 FQNENV come from the germline V gene. CDR3 length equals 14 residues. The CDR3 sequence is CASSRAGTPYEQYF. The DNA for the CDR3 is TGTGCCAGCAGCCGAGCAGGGACTCCCTACGAGCAGTACTTC.

The chain carries TRBV4-2 and TRBJ2-7; D might be TRBD2 (6 bases). CDR1 is LGHNA, CDR2 YNFKEQ, per germline. The length of the CDR3 is 14 residues. Trimming removed 1 base from V and 3 bases from J, with 10 bases in between. As DNA, the CDR3 is TGTGCCAGCAGCCAAGCTGGCGGGGACTACGAGCAGTACTTC. It yields the protein CASSQAGGDYEQYF.

The count of this clone is one. Distinct nucleotide sequences in the sample also encode this CDR3. The chain uses TRBV27 and TRBJ1-3, with TRBD1 identical over 9 bases. With 5 bases clipped from V and 4 bases from J, the junction kept 3 bases outside the gene matches. The CDR3 is 14 residues long. The germline CDR1 and CDR2 sequences are MNHEY and SMNVEV (reference sequence). The CDR3 is CASSRTGEGNTIYF. The CDR3 bases are TGTGCCAGCAGTCGGACAGGGGAGGGAAACACCATATATTTT.

The chain employs TRBV5-8 and TRBJ2-6, with D tentatively TRBD1 (5 bases). CDR3 length equals 15 residues. With 0 bases removed from V and 3 bases from J, the gap between germline ends came to 7 bases. The germline V gene encodes CDR1 SGHTS and CDR2 YDEGEE. The CDR3, as DNA: TGTGCCAGCAGCTTGGGACAGAGTGGGGCCAACGTCCTGACTTTC. Translation gives CASSLGQSGANVLTF.